A single sample gave rise to the 23 T cell receptor beta chains below, sequenced in a study of vaccination effects on CD4 cells after COVID-19. With more than nine days of culture completed, CD4+ T cells were isolated. TCRdb keeps only in-frame clones here, not all; method: immunoSEQ multiplex PCR. The data contain 65,000 to 80,000 clones, approximately 80% of them seen just once; the ten biggest clones take up roughly 2%. Their cognate antigens are unknown. This sample comprised CD4+ T cells from PBMCs cultured without peptide, obtained before COVID-19 vaccination. The source of these receptors is a human donor who received a COVID-19 vaccine.

The chain uses TRBV2 and TRBJ2-3; 8 bases are a match to TRBD2. Germline V lookup: CDR1 SNHLY, CDR2 FYNNEI. The CDR3 totals 13 residues. V lost 8 bases, J lost 0 bases, and 1 base stayed unmatched. The CDR3 DNA reads as TGTGCCAGCCAGCGGGGGAGCACAGATACGCAGTATTTT. Translating gives CASQRGSTDTQYF. Full variable domain (outside the CDR3, taken from reference TRBV2 and TRBJ2-3): EPEVTQTPSHQVTQMGQEVILRCVPISNHLYFYWYRQILGQKVEFLVSFYNNEISEKSEIFDDQFSVERPDGSNFTLKIRSTKLEDSAMYFCASQRGSTDTQYFGPGTRLTVL.

This chain connects TRBV6-2 or TRBV6-3 to TRBJ2-7; D remains ambiguous. The CDR3 runs 14 residues. Germline CDR1 reads MNHEY; CDR2 reads SVGEGT. V lost 6 bases, J lost 1 base, and 13 bases lay in between. This CDR3 is CASSFPVESYEQYV. Written as DNA, the CDR3 is TGTGCCAGCAGCTTCCCCGTCGAGTCCTACGAGCAGTACGTC.

The genes are TRBV2 and TRBJ2-2; D is unresolved. Germline-derived CDR1 and CDR2 are SNHLY and FYNNEI. The CDR3 runs 14 residues. The V end lost 7 bases, the J end lost 0 bases, and 9 bases lay between the germline ends. The CDR3 coding sequence is TGTGCCAGCATAGACTTCGCGAACACCGGGGAGCTGTTTTTT. Translating gives CASIDFANTGELFF.

V usage is TRBV2 and J usage is TRBJ2-6; D unclear. This CDR3 has 16 residues. Germline V gene data show CDR1 as SNHLY and CDR2 as FYNNEI. Trimming removed 6 bases from V and 1 base from J, with 13 bases in between. The chain's CDR3 is CASSLRVGSGANVLTF. In DNA form, the CDR3 reads TGTGCCAGCAGCCTTCGCGTGGGGTCTGGGGCCAACGTCCTGACTTTC. The whole variable domain, remainder taken from reference TRBV2 and TRBJ2-6, is EPEVTQTPSHQVTQMGQEVILRCVPISNHLYFYWYRQILGQKVEFLVSFYNNEISEKSEIFDDQFSVERPDGSNFTLKIRSTKLEDSAMYFCASSLRVGSGANVLTFGAGSRLTVL.

V gene TRBV5-4 combines with J gene TRBJ2-5; D possibly corresponds to TRBD2 (6 bases). V lost 1 base, J lost 5 bases, and 9 bases lay in between. The germline gives CDR1 SGHNT, CDR2 YYREEE (reference sequence). CDR3 size: 13 residues. The CDR3 DNA sequence: TGTGCCAGCAGCTTGCGGGGGTTGGAGACCCAGTACTTC. Protein: CASSLRGLETQYF. Together with reference TRBV5-4 and TRBJ2-5, the CDR3 gives the full variable domain: ETGVTQSPTHLIKTRGQQVTLRCSSQSGHNTVSWYQQALGQGPQFIFQYYREEENGRGNFPPRFSGLQFPNYSSELNVNALELDDSALYLCASSLRGLETQYFGPGTRLLVL.

J is TRBJ1-2 and V is TRBV15, with D maybe TRBD1 (6 bases). With 0 bases removed from V and 0 bases from J, the gap between germline ends came to 11 bases. Germline CDR1 is LNHNV and CDR2 is YYDKDF (reference sequence). The CDR3 has 16 amino acids. The CDR3 reads CATSRDRTATNYGYTF. The CDR3 DNA reads TGTGCCACCAGCAGAGATCGGACAGCCACTAACTATGGCTACACCTTC. Full variable domain (rest looked up from reference TRBV15 and TRBJ1-2): DAMVIQNPRYQVTQFGKPVTLSCSQTLNHNVMYWYQQKSSQAPKLLFHYYDKDFNNEADTPDNFQSRRPNTSFCFLDIRSPGLGDTAMYLCATSRDRTATNYGYTFGSGTRLTVV.

This chain uses TRBV14 with TRBJ2-2; the match to TRBD1 covers 9 bases. The CDR3 is 17 residues long. V shed 2 bases and J 6 bases; nucleotides not matched to a gene: 10. Per germline, CDR1 SGHDN and CDR2 FVKESK. CDR3 sequence (DNA): TGTGCCAGCAGCCAATCAATGGGACAGGGTGGCGCCGGGGAGCTGTTTTTT. Encoded protein: CASSQSMGQGGAGELFF.

This clone showed up just a few times. The chain carries TRBV14 and TRBJ1-2; D may be TRBD1 (5 bases). The ends were cut back, 2 bases at V and 4 bases at J, with 14 bases in the middle. Germline CDR1 SGHDN, CDR2 FVKESK. The CDR3 is 15 amino acids. The CDR3 DNA reads TGTGCCAGCAGCCAAACAGGAAGTGGGATCTATGGCTACACCTTC. Translating it yields CASSQTGSGIYGYTF.

The rearrangement joins TRBV11-1 to TRBJ2-7, with TRBD1 identical over 9 bases. The germline gives CDR1 SGHAT, CDR2 FQDESV (reference sequence). This CDR3 is 15 amino acids long. Trimming took 5 bases from V and 7 from J; bases not matched to a gene: 12. CDR3 coding DNA: TGTGCCAGCAGCCCTACCGGGACAGGGAGTAGGGAGCAGTACGTC. Its translation is CASSPTGTGSREQYV.

V and J are TRBV5-1 and TRBJ2-5; 7 bases map to TRBD2. Germline CDR1 is SGHRS and CDR2 is YFSETQ. Trimming at V came to 6 bases and at J to 1 base, leaving 9 bases not matched to a gene. CDR3 length equals 15 residues. DNA of the CDR3: TGCGCCAGCACCTCTACCGCGGGGGTCCAAGAGACCCAGTACTTC. Translation gives CASTSTAGVQETQYF.

J is TRBJ2-5 and V is TRBV29-1; D is uncertain. The germline CDR1 and CDR2 sequences are SQVTM and ANQGSEA. The CDR3 contains 12 residues. Deletions cut 8 bases from V and 4 bases from J, with 14 bases between. The CDR3 protein is CSSAMWGETQYF. CDR3 nucleotides: TGCAGCTCCGCGATGTGGGGAGAGACCCAGTACTTC.

This sequence joins TRBV27 and TRBJ2-3, with 7 bases fitting TRBD1. The CDR3 extends over 13 amino acids. From germline, CDR1 is MNHEY and CDR2 SMNVEV (reference sequence). V shed 6 bases, J shed 3 bases, and the junction held 3 bases outside the gene matches. CDR3 sequence reads: CASSWDRTDTQYF. The DNA of the CDR3 is TGTGCCAGCAGCTGGGACAGAACAGATACGCAGTATTTT.

The rearrangement joins TRBV30 to TRBJ2-5; 7 nucleotides agree with TRBD1. Trimming cost V 0 bases and J 5 bases; bases outside gene matches: 12. The CDR3 is 16 residues long. Germline V gene lookup returns CDR1 GTSNPN and CDR2 SVGIG (reference sequence). The CDR3 DNA reads as TGTGCCTGGAGTGTACCTGGGAAAGGGGGCATTGAGACCCAGTACTTC. Translation: CAWSVPGKGGIETQYF.

The V call is TRBV7-9, the J call TRBJ1-2, with D perhaps matching TRBD1 (5 bases). V lost 1 base to trimming and J lost 6 bases, with 6 bases between them. Germline V CDR1 and CDR2: SEHNR, FQNEAQ (reference sequence). This CDR3 is built from 12 residues. CDR3 sequence reads: CASSLEGHGYTF. Here the CDR3 DNA reads TGTGCCAGCAGCTTAGAGGGGCATGGCTACACCTTC.

This rearrangement joins TRBV23-1 to TRBJ1-5; TRBD1 matches 7 bases. TRBV23-1 counts as an open reading frame of uncertain function. Trimming cost V 2 bases and J 6 bases; bases outside gene matches: 4. This CDR3 spans 14 amino acids. DNA of the CDR3: TGCGCCAGCAGTCAACAGGGGGTGGGTCAGCCCCAGCATTTT. It specifies CASSQQGVGQPQHF.

This clone was observed once. V gene TRBV7-9 combines with J gene TRBJ2-5; 8 bases are shared with TRBD2. Trimming took 5 bases from V and 2 from J; bases not matched to a gene: 4. Germline V lookup: CDR1 SEHNR, CDR2 FQNEAQ (reference sequence). The CDR3 sequence is 14 residues long. The CDR3 DNA is TGTGCCAGCAGCCCTCAGCGGGGGCAAGAGACCCAGTACTTC. Translation: CASSPQRGQETQYF.

This chain links TRBV9 with TRBJ1-2; tentative D call: TRBD1 (5 bases). CDR3 size: 13 residues. Per the germline V gene, CDR1 is SGDLS and CDR2 is YYNGEE. V shed 2 bases and J shed 4 bases, with 9 bases lying between them. CDR3 region: CASSVLDSYGYTF. In DNA, the CDR3 is TGTGCCAGCAGCGTCCTTGACAGCTATGGCTACACCTTC.

This clone was seen a handful of times. This rearrangement joins TRBV7-3 to TRBJ1-1; possible D gene TRBD1, 6 bases. The ends were cut back, 5 bases at V and 6 bases at J, with 19 bases in the middle. CDR1 SGHTA and CDR2 FQGTGA come from the germline V gene. The CDR3 length is 15 residues. The CDR3 spells CASSLGGRQASEAFF. In DNA, the CDR3 is TGTGCCAGCAGCCTAGGCGGCAGACAGGCTTCTGAAGCTTTCTTT.

V gene TRBV2 combines with J gene TRBJ2-6; D perhaps matches TRBD1 (6 bases). V was pared by 7 bases and J by 0 bases, with 16 bases between. The length of the CDR3 is 17 residues. Germline V gives CDR1 SNHLY, CDR2 FYNNEI. CDR3 DNA: TGTGCCAGCACCCCTGGGGACATCCACTCTGGGGCCAACGTCCTGACTTTC. As protein: CASTPGDIHSGANVLTF.

The chain has TRBV7-9 and TRBJ2-5, with 7 bases fitting TRBD1. V shed 7 bases, J shed 0 bases, and the junction held 11 bases outside the gene matches. The CDR3 length is 16 residues. The V gene's germline CDR1 is SEHNR and CDR2 FQNEAQ (reference sequence). CDR3 in amino acids: CASNQGVFLYQETQYF. The CDR3 DNA reads TGTGCCAGCAACCAGGGGGTTTTTCTGTACCAAGAGACCCAGTACTTC. The complete variable domain, with remaining parts taken from reference TRBV7-9 and TRBJ2-5, reads DTGVSQNPRHKITKRGQNVTFRCDPISEHNRLYWYRQTLGQGPEFLTYFQNEAQLEKSRLLSDRFSAERPKGSFSTLEIQRTEQGDSAMYLCASNQGVFLYQETQYFGPGTRLLVL.

This clone has only a few counts. This chain uses TRBV7-9 with TRBJ1-2; 10 bases map to TRBD1. Trimming took 4 bases from V and 7 from J; bases not matched to a gene: 6. CDR3 length equals 14 residues. CDR1 SEHNR and CDR2 FQNEAQ come from the germline V gene (reference sequence). CDR3 in DNA: TGTGCCAGCAGCTCCGACAGGGGGCGAGGTGGCTACACCTTC. It specifies CASSSDRGRGGYTF. The full variable domain, completed using reference TRBV7-9 and TRBJ1-2, is DTGVSQNPRHKITKRGQNVTFRCDPISEHNRLYWYRQTLGQGPEFLTYFQNEAQLEKSRLLSDRFSAERPKGSFSTLEIQRTEQGDSAMYLCASSSDRGRGGYTFGSGTRLTVV.

The V call is TRBV7-2, the J call TRBJ1-1; maybe TRBD1 (5 bases). The V and J ends lost 0 bases and 4 bases respectively, with 12 bases between them. The CDR3 has 15 amino acids. The germline CDR1 and CDR2 sequences are SGHTA and FQGNSA. The CDR3 DNA follows: TGTGCCAGCAGCTTAGCGCCTCGGGGGTCCACTGAAGCTTTCTTT. It yields the protein CASSLAPRGSTEAFF.

The chain has TRBV5-1 and TRBJ1-5, with no clear D. Trimming removed 2 bases from V and 6 bases from J, with 12 bases in between. This CDR3 is 14 amino acids long. Germline loops: CDR1 SGHRS, CDR2 YFSETQ. CDR3 DNA sequence: TGCGCCAGCAGCTTCTCCGGCCCGGGTCAGCCCCAGCATTTT. Its translation: CASSFSGPGQPQHF.